This T cell receptor (beta chain) appears in the sequencing data of a study of cytomegalovirus exposure and HLA in healthy donors. Use of 60 Vbeta and 13 Jbeta primers characterized the PCR. Here immunoSEQ multiplex PCR was the method, and the copy in TCRdb shows in-frame clones only, minus some. In the table there are over 85,000 clones, roughly 85% of which are singletons. The CDR3 covers 15 residues. The V and J ends lost 5 bases and 5 bases, in that order; junction bases with no gene match: 10. Per germline, CDR1 LNHDA and CDR2 SQIVND (reference sequence). Sequencing used PBMCs. This chain joins TRBV19 and TRBJ2-5, with TRBD2 matching 8 bases. The TCR comes from a man between 40 and 49 years old in good health and CMV-seronegative. The CDR3 sequence is CASSGFRGGPETQYF. CDR3 bases: TGTGCCAGTAGTGGGTTTCGGGGGGGCCCGGAGACCCAGTACTTC.